Listed here is a single TCR beta chain. The antigen is unknown. Profiled with immunoSEQ multiplex PCR; TCRdb holds only in-frame clones, not every one. The table shows fewer than 35,000 clones, with approximately 89% occurring only once. CDR3 length: 12 amino acids. The V end was cut by 0 bases, the J end by 11 bases, with 11 bases between. Germline CDR1 GTSNPN, CDR2 SVGIG (reference sequence). This specimen belongs to a study of OX40 agonist ivuxolimab in advanced cancers. As for the study in general: Every 2 weeks, patients received ivuxolimab intravenously, dosed at 0.01 to 10 mg/kg.

Findings and limits, study-wide: CD8+ T cells showed, on average, more clonal expansion than CD4+ cells.

The genes are TRBV30 and TRBJ2-4; D ambiguous. This TCR was recovered from an adult with an advanced solid tumor such as melanoma, head and neck, liver or kidney cancer. The sequences come from CD4+ or CD8+ T cells sorted from blood, collected in a trial of the OX40 agonist ivuxolimab. The CDR3 coding sequence is TGTGCCTGGAGTGTAACTGACCCCTTTCAGTACTTC. This translates into CAWSVTDPFQYF.